This passage covers 6 T cell receptor beta chains from one sample sequenced in a study of shared clonotypes between healthy human individuals (dated by TCRdb to the early 2020s). Library construction relied on the immunoSEQ multiplex PCR assay. TCRdb provides this immuneACCESS table in a form limited to in-frame rearrangements. Some clones are lacking; in checked studies, under half of them reflect an unresolved V gene, and why the rest are absent is not known. The sample includes about 730,000 clones, with around 70% observed a single time. The ten largest make up around 1.8% of the sample. Sequencing used memory CD4+ T cells sorted from blood. Sample cell subset or site, as interpreted from the label and publication: CD45RA-negative fraction. The receptor source for this set is a woman in her 30s in good health.

The CDR3 DNA reads TGTGCCAGCAGTGGGAGGACTCAGGGGTTCACTGAAGCTTTCTTT. The encoded protein is CASSGRTQGFTEAFF. This chain links TRBV6-1 with TRBJ1-1, with a possible D match to TRBD1 (6 bases). The V end lost 4 bases, the J end lost 4 bases, and 16 bases lay between the germline ends. CDR1 MNHNS and CDR2 SASEGT come from the germline V gene. The CDR3 is 15 amino acids.

The V gene is TRBV7-8, the J gene TRBJ2-7; maybe TRBD2 (5 bases). CDR3 length equals 15 residues. V was trimmed by 2 bases and J by 3 bases, leaving 14 bases between them. Germline V gene lookup returns CDR1 SGHVS and CDR2 FQNEAQ. The CDR3 DNA reads as TGTGCCAGCAGCTTACCCCGGGAATCTGTCTACGAGCAGTACTTC. As protein: CASSLPRESVYEQYF.

This clone was picked up a small number of times. The chain recombines TRBV19 with TRBJ2-1; no definite D call. V lost 3 bases, J lost 8 bases, and 11 bases lay in between. CDR1 and CDR2 from the germline V gene are LNHDA and SQIVND (reference sequence). The CDR3 has 13 amino acids. DNA for the CDR3: TGTGCCAGTAGTATGATGTGGGATCATGAGCAGTTCTTC. Its protein product is CASSMMWDHEQFF. The full variable domain, with the rest looked up from reference TRBV19 and TRBJ2-1, is DGGITQSPKYLFRKEGQNVTLSCEQNLNHDAMYWYRQDPGQGLRLIYYSQIVNDFQKGDIAEGYSVSREKKESFPLTVTSAQKNPTAFYLCASSMMWDHEQFFGPGTRLTVL.

The chain recombines TRBV7-2 with TRBJ2-1; the D gene could be TRBD1 or TRBD2 (5 bases each). CDR3 size: 14 residues. CDR1 SGHTA and CDR2 FQGNSA come from the germline V gene. The V end lost 4 bases, the J end lost 14 bases, and 21 bases lay between the germline ends. CDR3 loop: CASSYPLAGSTKFF. CDR3 coding DNA: TGTGCCAGCAGCTACCCCTTGGCAGGGAGTACGAAGTTCTTC.

The genes are TRBV11-2 and TRBJ2-5; TRBD2 might be the D (6 bases). V was clipped by 1 base and J by 5 bases, with 14 bases between them. The CDR3 is 15 amino acids. Germline CDR1 SGHAT, CDR2 FQNNGV. Here the CDR3 reads CASSLAPGVAETQYF. The CDR3 DNA is TGTGCCAGCAGCTTAGCCCCGGGAGTGGCCGAGACCCAGTACTTC.

V gene TRBV7-8 combines with J gene TRBJ2-1, with 11 nucleotides matching TRBD2. The ends lost 4 bases at V and 10 bases at J; junction bases unmatched: 9. The CDR3 is 15 amino acids. Germline V lookup: CDR1 SGHVS, CDR2 FQNEAQ. CDR3 DNA sequence: TGTGCCAGCAGCTCGGTTGGACTAGCGGGCAGGGAGCAGTTCTTC. Amino acid sequence: CASSSVGLAGREQFF.